One sample yielded the 28 T cell receptor beta chains listed below, sequenced in a study of T cell changes during pregnancy in multiple sclerosis. Repertoires were generated with immunoSEQ multiplex PCR, while TCRdb's copy carries only in-frame clones and drops some. This table holds 35,000 to 50,000 clones, 87% found once. Sequences were derived from CD4+ T cells from peripheral blood mononuclear cells, sampled after pregnancy. Source of these receptors: a female donor with multiple sclerosis, enrolled in a pregnancy study.

This clone was seen a few times. The chain is built from TRBV28 and TRBJ1-6; 8 positions agree with TRBD1. Losses at the gene ends were 5 bases for V and 10 bases for J; bases not matched to a gene: 10. The length of the CDR3 is 15 residues. Looked up from germline, CDR1 is MDHEN and CDR2 is SYDVKM. The CDR3 coding sequence is TGTGCCAGCAGTCCCATGACAGGGGATCGCTCACCCCTCCACTTT. Amino acids: CASSPMTGDRSPLHF.

This chain links TRBV10-3 with TRBJ1-4; the match to TRBD1 covers 7 bases. After removal of 3 bases from V and 7 bases from J, the junction contained 5 bases not matched to a gene. The CDR3 consists of 14 residues. Germline V CDR1 and CDR2: ENHRY, SYGVKD. For the CDR3, the DNA is TGTGCCATCAGTGATGAGGGGGCGAGTGAAAAACTGTTTTTT. Translating it yields CAISDEGASEKLFF.

This clone was seen just once. J is TRBJ1-1 and V is TRBV6-5, with 7 nucleotides matching TRBD1. There are 15 residues in the CDR3. The germline CDR1 and CDR2 sequences are MNHEY and SVGAGI. Unmatched junction bases numbered 5, after V lost 2 bases and J lost 2 bases. The CDR3 DNA reads TGTGCCAGCAGTTACGACAGGGCGAGAAACACTGAAGCTTTCTTT. Protein: CASSYDRARNTEAFF.

This clone was found once. The V call is TRBV5-4, the J call TRBJ2-1, with 7 bases lining up with TRBD2. The germline V gene has CDR1 SGHNT and CDR2 YYREEE (reference sequence). Losses at the gene ends were 3 bases for V and 2 bases for J; bases not matched to a gene: 14. The CDR3 is 18 residues long. The CDR3 DNA reads TGTGCCAGCAGCTCCCCCGGATGGGGGGGGACCACCTACAATGAGCAGTTCTTC. It is translated as CASSSPGWGGTTYNEQFF.

The genes are TRBV2 and TRBJ1-6; a weak D match, TRBD1 (5 bases). The V end was cut by 6 bases, the J end by 9 bases, with 15 bases between. Germline CDR1 is SNHLY and CDR2 is FYNNEI. The CDR3 is made up of 14 amino acids. This chain's CDR3 is CASRTGTRVSPLHF. Here the CDR3 DNA reads TGTGCCAGCAGGACCGGGACTCGGGTTTCACCCCTCCACTTT.

The chain recombines TRBV5-4 with TRBJ2-5; TRBD1 matches 8 bases. Germline values: CDR1 SGHNT, CDR2 YYREEE (reference sequence). The CDR3 is 15 residues long. J lost 2 bases, V lost 4 bases, and 7 bases had no gene match. CDR3 sequence: CASSRNGQGQETQYF. The DNA for the CDR3 is TGTGCCAGCAGCCGGAATGGACAGGGTCAAGAGACCCAGTACTTC.

This clone is a singleton in its sample. The V call is TRBV7-8, the J call TRBJ1-2; 7 bases are a match to TRBD1. CDR1 is SGHVS, CDR2 FQNEAQ, per germline. The CDR3 extends over 15 amino acids. V dropped 5 bases and J dropped 8; count of bases not matched to a gene: 14. The CDR3 is CASSQPGQLLRGYTF. The DNA for the CDR3 is TGTGCCAGCAGCCAACCGGGACAGCTTCTTAGGGGCTACACCTTC. The whole variable domain, filled in from reference TRBV7-8 and TRBJ1-2, reads GAGVSQSPRYKVAKRGQDVALRCDPISGHVSLFWYQQALGQGPEFLTYFQNEAQLDKSGLPSDRFFAERPEGSVSTLKIQRTQQEDSAVYLCASSQPGQLLRGYTFGSGTRLTVV.

This chain links TRBV5-6 with TRBJ1-2, with a weak D call TRBD1 (6 bases). Germline CDR1 is SGHDT and CDR2 is YYEEEE. The CDR3 is 16 amino acids. The germline V and J ends were trimmed by 4 bases and 4 bases, with 20 bases remaining between them. CDR3 nucleotides: TGTGCCAGCAGCAGACTAACCGCAGGGGAACGCTATGGCTACACCTTC. Translation gives CASSRLTAGERYGYTF.

The chain is built from TRBV7-8 and TRBJ1-5; D possibly corresponds to TRBD1 (5 bases). Trimming cost V 10 bases and J 5 bases, with 18 bases left between them. CDR3 length equals 14 residues. Germline V lookup: CDR1 SGHVS, CDR2 FQNEAQ. This chain's CDR3 is CATLRGGGHQPQHF. DNA for the CDR3: TGTGCCACCCTAAGGGGCGGGGGACATCAGCCCCAGCATTTT.

Only one count was recorded for this clone. V usage is TRBV23-1 and J usage is TRBJ1-3; 9 nucleotides line up with TRBD1. TRBV23-1 is an ORF; its function is uncertain. V lost 6 bases to trimming and J lost 4 bases; unmatched junction nucleotides: 13. The CDR3 extends over 17 amino acids. CDR3 loop: CASRTQQGAHPGNTIYF. The CDR3, as DNA: TGCGCCAGCAGGACCCAACAGGGGGCGCACCCCGGAAACACCATATATTTT.

The chain joins TRBV27 to TRBJ1-2; D uncertain. Germline assignment: CDR1 MNHEY and CDR2 SMNVEV (reference sequence). Trimming shortened V by 8 bases and J by 4 bases, and 14 bases separated the two germline ends. The CDR3 extends over 13 amino acids. In nucleotides, the CDR3 is TGTGCCAGCGGCCGGACGGGAGCCTATGGCTACACCTTC. This encodes CASGRTGAYGYTF.

This clone was counted once. The chain joins TRBV4-3 to TRBJ1-4; D is perhaps TRBD1 (6 bases). The CDR3 contains 14 residues. The ends were cut back, 5 bases at V and 4 bases at J, with 11 bases in the middle. The germline CDR1 and CDR2 sequences are LGHNA and YSLEER. The CDR3 region has the DNA TGCGCCAGCAGCACGGACAGCTTTAATGAAAAACTGTTTTTT. Residues: CASSTDSFNEKLFF.

This rearrangement joins TRBV5-3 to TRBJ2-1, with 10 bases lining up with TRBD2. TRBV5-3 is flagged as an ORF with uncertain function. V lost 4 bases, J lost 7 bases, and 17 bases stayed unmatched. The CDR3 length is 18 residues. The CDR3 DNA reads TGTGCCAGAAGCGAGTCTATAGCGGGGGGACGTCTACGAAATGAGCAGTTCTTC. Amino acid sequence: CARSESIAGGRLRNEQFF.

V gene TRBV10-3 combines with J gene TRBJ2-1; TRBD1 aligns across 10 bases. The junction had 6 bases not matched to a gene; V was cut back by 6 bases and J by 7 bases. Germline V lookup: CDR1 ENHRY, CDR2 SYGVKD. This CDR3 has 14 residues. The CDR3 sequence: CAISLGQGLNEQFF. The CDR3 DNA follows: TGTGCCATCAGCCTGGGACAGGGGTTGAATGAGCAGTTCTTC.

This sequence joins TRBV14 and TRBJ2-7; 9 nucleotides agree with TRBD1. V dropped 0 bases and J dropped 4; count of bases not matched to a gene: 4. The CDR3 sequence is 15 residues long. Germline V gene data show CDR1 as SGHDN and CDR2 as FVKESK. The CDR3 is CASSQDGTGIYEQYF. The DNA for the CDR3 is TGTGCCAGCAGCCAAGACGGGACAGGGATTTACGAGCAGTACTTC.

In its sample, this clone was seen a few times. The chain combines TRBV9 with TRBJ1-2; TRBD1 aligns across 7 bases. Germline CDR1 SGDLS, CDR2 YYNGEE. The CDR3 is 15 residues long. The trim removed 0 bases at V and 7 bases at J, leaving 9 bases unmatched. CDR3 nucleotides: TGTGCCAGCAGCGTAGTTCAAGGGGGCACCGGTGGCTACACCTTC. Protein: CASSVVQGGTGGYTF.

The table lists this clone with a count of one. The V gene is TRBV7-8, the J gene TRBJ2-1; D gene uncertain. This CDR3 has 13 residues. V lost 4 bases to trimming and J lost 7 bases, with 11 bases between them. Germline values: CDR1 SGHVS, CDR2 FQNEAQ. CDR3 amino acids: CASSSIRSNEQFF. CDR3 nucleotide sequence: TGTGCCAGCAGCTCCATCCGGTCAAATGAGCAGTTCTTC.

The chain links TRBV7-9 to TRBJ2-1, with a possible D match to TRBD1 (5 bases). The CDR3 runs to 18 residues. From germline, CDR1 is SEHNR and CDR2 FQNEAQ (reference sequence). Trimming stripped 6 bases from V and 2 bases from J, with 23 bases between. CDR3 DNA sequence: TGTGCCAGCAGGCAGGGCTCCCCCCGGACGAGAACCTACAATGAGCAGTTCTTC. Translating gives CASRQGSPRTRTYNEQFF.

The chain is built from TRBV4-3 and TRBJ2-3, with 7 bases lining up with TRBD2. Trimming removed 4 bases from V and 0 bases from J; junction bases left unmatched: 7. This CDR3 has 16 residues. Germline lookup yields CDR1 LGHNA and CDR2 YSLEER. The CDR3: CASSLQPGGSTDTQYF. In DNA form, the CDR3 reads TGCGCCAGCAGCCTCCAACCCGGGGGGAGCACAGATACGCAGTATTTT.

The chain joins TRBV27 to TRBJ2-7; 7 bases fit TRBD2. Trimming took 0 bases from V and 6 from J; bases not matched to a gene: 5. The V gene's germline CDR1 is MNHEY and CDR2 SMNVEV (reference sequence). The CDR3 has 14 residues. CDR3 region: CASSLSREPIEQYF. CDR3 nucleotide sequence: TGTGCCAGCAGTTTATCGCGGGAGCCCATCGAGCAGTACTTC.

The chain recombines TRBV2 with TRBJ1-2; 8 bases line up with TRBD1. Looked up from germline, CDR1 is SNHLY and CDR2 is FYNNEI. The CDR3 loop spans 13 amino acids. Unmatched junction bases numbered 6, after V lost 7 bases and J lost 5 bases. CDR3 region: CASKAGTGYGYTF. The CDR3 region has the DNA TGTGCCAGCAAGGCCGGGACAGGATATGGCTACACCTTC.

Only a few counts were recorded for this clone. The chain uses TRBV19 and TRBJ1-1, with TRBD1 matching 8 bases. The trim removed 7 bases at V and 12 bases at J, leaving 13 bases unmatched. Germline lookup yields CDR1 LNHDA and CDR2 SQIVND (reference sequence). This CDR3 spans 13 amino acids. This CDR3 is CASKWIGGQGTFF. The CDR3 region has the DNA TGTGCCAGTAAGTGGATCGGAGGACAGGGAACTTTCTTT.

The rearrangement joins TRBV14 to TRBJ2-3; D gene ambiguous. The CDR3 totals 17 residues. Germline V gene data show CDR1 as SGHDN and CDR2 as FVKESK. Trimming removed 4 bases from V and 2 bases from J, with 19 bases in between. The CDR3 sequence is CASSPIGVVENTDTQYF. CDR3 bases: TGTGCCAGCAGCCCTATAGGAGTCGTAGAGAACACAGATACGCAGTATTTT.

V gene TRBV10-2 combines with J gene TRBJ2-7; 13 positions agree with TRBD2. The germline V gene encodes CDR1 WSHSY and CDR2 SAAADI. The CDR3 has 17 residues. Losses at the gene ends were 7 bases for V and 4 bases for J; bases not matched to a gene: 13. Here the CDR3 DNA reads TGCGCCAGCACCGAACTAGCGGGGGGGGACCACAAGTACGAGCAGTACTTC. Translation gives CASTELAGGDHKYEQYF.

This chain joins TRBV7-3 and TRBJ1-5, with D possibly matching TRBD1 (6 bases). Trimming removed 5 bases from V and 2 bases from J, with 22 bases in between. The CDR3 is made up of 18 amino acids. Germline CDR1 SGHTA, CDR2 FQGTGA. CDR3 DNA: TGTGCCAGCAGCCCGTACCGACAGGCCCAACATCGCAATCAGCCCCAGCATTTT. Residues: CASSPYRQAQHRNQPQHF.

The chain employs TRBV4-1 and TRBJ1-2, with D perhaps matching TRBD1 (5 bases). The V and J ends lost 2 bases and 5 bases respectively, with 9 bases between them. CDR3 length equals 13 residues. Germline assignment: CDR1 MGHRA and CDR2 YSYEKL. CDR3 bases: TGCGCCAGCAGCCAACAGGGTGATTATGGCTACACCTTC. This sequence encodes CASSQQGDYGYTF.

Remarks on this clone: Compared with germline, one end of the junction differs, possibly owing to a read error. The genes are TRBV6-5 and TRBJ1-6; D uncertain. CDR1 is MNHEY and CDR2 is SVGAGI in the germline V gene. The CDR3 loop spans 13 amino acids. For the CDR3, the DNA is TGTGCCAGCAGTTACTCCTTTAATTCACCCCTCCACTTT. As protein: CASSYSFNSPLHF.

The gene calls are TRBV5-4 and TRBJ1-1; D is undetermined. Trimming removed 0 bases from V and 0 bases from J, with 9 bases in between. Germline CDR1 SGHNT, CDR2 YYREEE (reference sequence). The CDR3 runs to 15 residues. The CDR3 DNA sequence: TGTGCCAGCAGCTTGGCGGGGAACATGAACACTGAAGCTTTCTTT. It translates to CASSLAGNMNTEAFF. The whole variable domain, filled in from reference TRBV5-4 and TRBJ1-1, reads ETGVTQSPTHLIKTRGQQVTLRCSSQSGHNTVSWYQQALGQGPQFIFQYYREEENGRGNFPPRFSGLQFPNYSSELNVNALELDDSALYLCASSLAGNMNTEAFFGQGTRLTVV.